The clone carrying this TCR beta chain was found a few times. Its antigen remains unidentified. The data are from a study of type 1 regulatory T cells. Study-wide results and limits: Compared with non-Tr1 cells, Tr1 cells showed a narrower TCR repertoire.

TCRdb called the reads again in MiXCR, with one record for every CDR3 protein. The sample lists approximately 45,000 distinct CDR3 sequences; 12% were seen once. Germline CDR1 and CDR2: DFQATT and SNEGSKA (reference sequence). The CDR3 extends over 12 amino acids. The rearrangement joins TRBV20-1 to TRBJ2-3; D uncertain. Input material: cultured non-Tr1 T cells, either the whole culture or a sorted T cell fraction (not recorded which). The receptor was derived from a human donor in good health. CDR3 bases: TGCAGCGCCGTCGTTTATCCAGATACGCAGTATTTT. Translating gives CSAVVYPDTQYF.